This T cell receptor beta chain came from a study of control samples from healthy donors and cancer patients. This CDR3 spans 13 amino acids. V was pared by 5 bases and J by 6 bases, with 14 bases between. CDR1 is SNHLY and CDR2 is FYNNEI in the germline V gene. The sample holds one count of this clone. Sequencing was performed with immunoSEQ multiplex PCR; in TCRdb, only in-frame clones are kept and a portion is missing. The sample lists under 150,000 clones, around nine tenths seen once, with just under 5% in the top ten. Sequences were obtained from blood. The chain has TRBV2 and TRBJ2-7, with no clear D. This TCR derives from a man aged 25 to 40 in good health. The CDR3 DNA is TGTGCCAGCAGTACGGGTTCTGCCTCCGAGCAGTACTTC. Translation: CASSTGSASEQYF.